This T cell receptor (beta chain) appears in the sequencing data of a study of blood T cells in healthy people across ages. The CDR3 length is 15 residues. Germline V gives CDR1 SGHVS, CDR2 FNYEAQ. The V end was cut by 5 bases, the J end by 5 bases, with 17 bases between. PCR was performed a second time for about 7 to 11 cycles using a sample-barcoded 5' primer and a J-beta primer mix. The template-switch adaptor was a 5' adaptor with 12 random nucleotides. It tagged each cDNA molecule. TCRdb reprocessed the 5' RACE reads with MiXCR, giving one entry per CDR3 protein. This table has fewer than 650,000 distinct CDR3 sequences, around 27% appearing once. The same sample was also studied in work on T cells of mothers and their children. As that study records: Similar thymic selection effects on TCR recombination output appear in pairs, both related and unrelated. The study found slightly higher but non-significant overlap in related versus unrelated mother-child pairs.

This TCR came from a boy younger than 10 in good health. Sequenced material: blood. The chain couples TRBV7-6 to TRBJ2-3; TRBD1 might be the D (6 bases). As DNA, the CDR3 is TGTGCCAGCAGCCTTACCACAGGGCGTGGAGATACGCAGTATTTT. This encodes CASSLTTGRGDTQYF.